The source of this TCR beta chain is a study of blood T cell repertoires in COVID-19 (dated by TCRdb to 2019 to 2021). In the study overall: The collaborator samples originated in the United States, Italy and Spain and spanned the acute and convalescent phases of COVID-19. The prospective study material was composed of cDNA or gDNA derived from T cells, B-cell-depleted T cells, or PBMCs. The dataset comprised deeply sampled blood TCRbeta repertoires from subjects exposed to, actively infected with, or recovered from COVID-19. The repertoires were released in a freely available public database meant as a resource for research on the immune response to SARS-CoV-2. Samples came from the ongoing ImmuneRACE study (first 160 participants) plus 1,254 subjects from 6 global collaborators. The sample metadata nearly always contained a de-identified subject ID, COVID-19 status, age in years and sex. Where available, HLA class I and class II types were obtained from metadata supplied by the sample provider rather than from assay-based typing. Study-wide findings and limitations: Clinical and demographic metadata were provided uncurated, with the amount varying by source and participant.

The V and J ends are trimmed by 5 bases and 2 bases, leaving 8 bases between them. The CDR3 runs 13 amino acids, cysteine and phenylalanine included. Only the CDR3 DNA stays, 39 bases, in frame from base 1. CDR1 and CDR2 were assigned from the germline V gene as MRHNA and SNTAGT. Each collaborating institution followed its own protocols to collect whole blood in K2EDTA tubes. Collaborator samples were shipped for TCRbeta analysis as frozen whole blood, isolated PBMCs, or DNA extracted from either sample type. TCRbeta CDR3 regions were amplified from genomic DNA by means of the immunoSEQ Assay, a bias-controlled multiplex PCR. Per the original workflow: The number of nucleated cells in each sample was estimated by amplification of reference gene primers within the assay. To quantify the absolute abundance of each unique TCRbeta CDR3 rearrangement, sequence reads were collapsed and filtered. For each sample, productive Simpson clonality was calculated as the square root of Simpson's diversity index across productive rearrangements. TCRdb took over this immuneACCESS table, retaining in-frame rearrangements with V and J assigned. Such tables are incomplete; in checked studies, under half of the missing clones stem from an unresolved V gene, and the remainder is unexplained. V and J calls and clone size are given by that table; D and trimming were obtained from the DNA. For this sample there are under 200,000 clones; about nine tenths appear just once. Of the sample, roughly 4% is held by the ten largest clones.

This clone was counted once. Its antigen remains undetermined. No base quality information exists; no much larger clone differs at one position. The V and J genes are TRBV6-4 and TRBJ2-3, with the D gene not clear enough to name. Sequencing input: peripheral blood. This receptor was taken from a woman in her 70s with acute or convalescent COVID-19. The DNA sequence is TGTGCCAGCAGTCAGGTGGACACAGATACGCAGTATTTT. It codes for CASSQVDTDTQYF.